The 24 T cell receptor beta chains reported below all come from one sample, sequenced in a study of identical twins. TCRdb called the 5' RACE reads again in MiXCR, with one record for every CDR3 protein. The table includes roughly 540,000 distinct CDR3 sequences, around 20% detected once. These data were also filed under a second study, of T cells expressing NK-cell markers.

Sample: CD4+ T cells sorted from blood. These receptors all stem from a woman between 18 and 29 years old in good health.

This clonotype was seen a few times. This rearrangement joins TRBV12-3 or TRBV12-4 to TRBJ2-7; 12 nucleotides line up with TRBD1. Trimming cost V 1 base and J 6 bases; bases outside gene matches: 4. CDR3 size: 15 residues. The CDR3 nucleotides are TGTGCCAGCAGTTTAGGGGACAGGGGGCACGGCGAGCAGTACTTC. This encodes CASSLGDRGHGEQYF.

This clonotype has more than one count but fewer than ten. This chain joins TRBV5-1 and TRBJ1-5, with D uncertain. This CDR3 spans 15 amino acids. The V gene's germline CDR1 is SGHRS and CDR2 YFSETQ. Trimming pared 0 bases from V and 0 bases from J, leaving 7 bases between. CDR3 nucleotide sequence: TGCGCCAGCAGCTTGGATTTTGGTAGCAATCAGCCCCAGCATTTT. As protein: CASSLDFGSNQPQHF. Using reference TRBV5-1 and TRBJ1-5 for the parts outside the CDR3, the full variable domain is KAGVTQTPRYLIKTRGQQVTLSCSPISGHRSVSWYQQTPGQGLQFLFEYFSETQRNKGNFPGRFSGRQFSNSRSEMNVSTLELGDSALYLCASSLDFGSNQPQHFGDGTRLSIL.

This clonotype was counted between two and nine times. The V call is TRBV12-3 or TRBV12-4, the J call TRBJ2-3, with D unclear. Between the trimmed V and J ends, which lost 5 bases and 0 bases, there was a span of 15 bases. This CDR3 spans 16 amino acids. CDR3 DNA sequence: TGTGCCAGCAGTCGGCGAGTTGGGGTTAGCACAGATACGCAGTATTTT. Translation: CASSRRVGVSTDTQYF.

There are a few counts of this clonotype. In nucleotides, the CDR3 is TGTGCCAGCAGCTCCGGACTAGCGGGGAACTACGAGCAGTACTTC. Its translation: CASSSGLAGNYEQYF. The rearrangement uses TRBV7-9 and TRBJ2-7, with 12 bases lining up with TRBD2. This CDR3 spans 15 amino acids. CDR1 SEHNR and CDR2 FQNEAQ come from the germline V gene (reference sequence). With V trimmed by 4 bases and J by 3 bases, 4 bases remained unmatched.

The CDR3: CASSPRGVWGTGGEETQYF. CDR3 nucleotide sequence: TGTGCCAGCAGCCCGAGAGGCGTCTGGGGGACAGGGGGCGAGGAGACCCAGTACTTC. The rearrangement uses TRBV9 and TRBJ2-5; 12 nucleotides match TRBD1. The CDR3 covers 19 residues. Germline loops: CDR1 SGDLS, CDR2 YYNGEE. Trimming cost V 4 bases and J 5 bases; bases outside gene matches: 18. The full variable domain, its missing parts supplied by reference TRBV9 and TRBJ2-5, is DSGVTQTPKHLITATGQRVTLRCSPRSGDLSVYWYQQSLDQGLQFLIQYYNGEERAKGNILERFSAQQFPDLHSELNLSSLELGDSALYFCASSPRGVWGTGGEETQYFGPGTRLLVL.

This clonotype was detected a few times. The chain recombines TRBV18 with TRBJ2-1; the D gene is possibly TRBD2 (6 bases). In germline, CDR1 is KGHSH, CDR2 LQKENI. V dropped 3 bases and J dropped 6 bases, with 15 bases sitting between them. The CDR3 is made up of 15 amino acids. The CDR3 spells CASSPPGLAVNEQFF. The CDR3 DNA reads TGTGCCAGCTCACCTCCGGGACTGGCCGTCAATGAGCAGTTCTTC.

This chain joins TRBV5-1 and TRBJ2-4, with D uncertain. CDR3 size: 13 residues. Trimming removed 6 bases at V and 3 bases at J, with 10 bases between. In germline, CDR1 is SGHRS, CDR2 YFSETQ. The CDR3 is CASTDEGKNIQYF. CDR3 bases: TGCGCCAGCACCGACGAAGGCAAAAACATTCAGTACTTC. The variable domain in full, with the rest retrieved from reference TRBV5-1 and TRBJ2-4, is KAGVTQTPRYLIKTRGQQVTLSCSPISGHRSVSWYQQTPGQGLQFLFEYFSETQRNKGNFPGRFSGRQFSNSRSEMNVSTLELGDSALYLCASTDEGKNIQYFGAGTRLSVL.

A few counts support this clonotype. V usage is TRBV12-3 or TRBV12-4 and J usage is TRBJ2-7, with 11 bases identical to TRBD2. The CDR3 sequence is 15 residues long. With 4 bases clipped from V and 3 bases from J, the junction kept 5 bases outside the gene matches. CDR3 sequence reads: CASSSSSGRFYEQYF. The CDR3 bases are TGTGCCAGCAGTTCTTCTAGCGGGAGGTTCTACGAGCAGTACTTC.

In this sample, this clonotype turned up a few times. The chain has TRBV12-3 or TRBV12-4 and TRBJ1-5, with 8 bases fitting TRBD1. The trim removed 2 bases at V and 4 bases at J, leaving 4 bases unmatched. This CDR3 has 15 amino acids. The CDR3 nucleotides are TGTGCCAGCAGTTTATGGCAGGGGGCAAATCAGCCCCAGCATTTT. Translation gives CASSLWQGANQPQHF.

This clonotype was observed once. The chain combines TRBV3-1 with TRBJ2-3; D may be TRBD2 (6 bases). This CDR3 is 14 amino acids long. Trimming took 5 bases from V and 4 from J, leaving 13 bases between them. Germline CDR1 is LGHDT and CDR2 is YNNKEL (reference sequence). The CDR3 region has the DNA TGTGCCAGCAGCATAACGGGAGAGCCAGATACGCAGTATTTT. Translated, it gives CASSITGEPDTQYF.

This clonotype has only a few counts. The rearrangement joins TRBV20-1 to TRBJ2-5; possible D gene TRBD2, 5 bases. Per the germline V gene, CDR1 is DFQATT and CDR2 is SNEGSKA (reference sequence). The CDR3 consists of 14 residues. V was shortened by 5 bases and J by 4 bases, with 17 bases between the two germline ends. DNA for the CDR3: TGCAGTGCTTCAGCGCGCCGGGATGTAGAGACCCAGTACTTC. Its translation is CSASARRDVETQYF.

This clonotype was detected a few times. The CDR3 sequence is CASQTDTSGEQYF. As DNA, the CDR3 is TGTGCCAGCCAAACGGACACCTCCGGGGAGCAGTACTTC. The J gene is TRBJ2-7, the V gene TRBV25-1; maybe TRBD1 (5 bases). V gave up 8 bases and J gave up 7 bases, with 18 bases separating them. This CDR3 has 13 amino acids. Germline values: CDR1 MGHDK, CDR2 SYGVNS.

The V gene is TRBV5-1, the J gene TRBJ2-3; TRBD2 matches 9 bases. V shed 0 bases and J 5 bases; nucleotides not matched to a gene: 4. CDR3 length equals 15 residues. Germline CDR1 and CDR2: SGHRS and YFSETQ. CDR3 amino acids: CASSLASGMRDTQYF. In DNA form, the CDR3 reads TGCGCCAGCAGCTTGGCTAGCGGGATGAGAGATACGCAGTATTTT. Together with reference TRBV5-1 and TRBJ2-3, the CDR3 gives the full variable domain: KAGVTQTPRYLIKTRGQQVTLSCSPISGHRSVSWYQQTPGQGLQFLFEYFSETQRNKGNFPGRFSGRQFSNSRSEMNVSTLELGDSALYLCASSLASGMRDTQYFGPGTRLTVL.

The V call is TRBV7-9, the J call TRBJ2-5, with 12 bases matching TRBD1. The CDR3 runs to 16 residues. CDR1 and CDR2 (germline): SEHNR, FQNEAQ (reference sequence). The junction had 8 bases not matched to a gene; V was cut back by 5 bases and J by 4 bases. The CDR3 loop reads CASSHSGQGAGETQYF. CDR3 in DNA: TGTGCCAGCAGCCACTCGGGACAGGGGGCCGGAGAGACCCAGTACTTC.

The sample holds many counts of this clonotype. This chain connects TRBV27 to TRBJ1-2, with unresolved D. The length of the CDR3 is 13 residues. Germline V CDR1 and CDR2: MNHEY, SMNVEV (reference sequence). Trimming pared 8 bases from V and 2 bases from J, leaving 12 bases between. This CDR3 reads CASGPTGNYGYTF. Here the CDR3 DNA reads TGTGCCAGCGGCCCCACGGGGAACTATGGCTACACCTTC.

This clonotype was observed a few times. The J gene is TRBJ2-2, the V gene TRBV7-6; D is perhaps TRBD2 (5 bases). This CDR3 is 14 amino acids long. Germline loops: CDR1 SGHVS, CDR2 FNYEAQ. Deletions cut 1 base from V and 5 bases from J, with 8 bases between. The CDR3 nucleotides are TGTGCCAGCAGCTTAGTTCCGGGAACCGGGGAGCTGTTTTTT. It encodes CASSLVPGTGELFF.

This chain joins TRBV20-1 and TRBJ2-4; D perhaps matches TRBD2 (5 bases). CDR1 is DFQATT and CDR2 is SNEGSKA in the germline V gene (reference sequence). V was cut by 5 bases and J by 3 bases, with 17 bases left in between. This CDR3 contains 15 residues. This CDR3 reads CSAPPRTGSKNIQYF. The CDR3 nucleotides read TGCAGTGCTCCACCCCGGACGGGGAGCAAAAACATTCAGTACTTC.

The chain employs TRBV12-3 or TRBV12-4 and TRBJ2-3; D gene unclear. The CDR3 contains 16 residues. Trimming removed 1 base at V and 0 bases at J, with 11 bases between. The CDR3 reads CASSLGLESSTDTQYF. Here the CDR3 DNA reads TGTGCCAGCAGTTTAGGACTGGAATCAAGCACAGATACGCAGTATTTT.

This clonotype was seen a few times. This chain connects TRBV6-1 to TRBJ1-5, with no clear D. The CDR3 totals 12 residues. The germline V gene encodes CDR1 MNHNS and CDR2 SASEGT. With 2 bases removed from V and 9 bases from J, the gap between germline ends came to 8 bases. The CDR3 sequence is CASSEPGWPQHF. The CDR3 DNA follows: TGTGCCAGCAGTGAACCCGGGTGGCCCCAGCATTTT.

This clonotype was observed a handful of times. This chain links TRBV20-1 with TRBJ1-5; D not certain. V was trimmed by 0 bases and J by 4 bases, leaving 7 bases between them. CDR1 is DFQATT and CDR2 is SNEGSKA in the germline V gene (reference sequence). The CDR3 loop spans 13 amino acids. The CDR3 DNA is TGCAGTGCTAGAGAGGGGTTAAATCAGCCCCAGCATTTT. Its protein product is CSAREGLNQPQHF.

The chain employs TRBV5-5 and TRBJ2-5; the match to TRBD1 covers 7 bases. CDR1 is SGHKS and CDR2 is YYEKEE in the germline V gene (reference sequence). This CDR3 is built from 14 residues. Unmatched junction bases numbered 8, after V lost 6 bases and J lost 3 bases. The CDR3 bases are TGTGCCAGCAATTCCGGGACAGCAAAAGAGACCCAGTACTTC. Translation gives CASNSGTAKETQYF.

The V call is TRBV7-8, the J call TRBJ2-5; 14 positions agree with TRBD2. V lost 4 bases to trimming and J lost 7 bases; unmatched junction nucleotides: 5. The CDR3 length is 15 residues. Germline-derived CDR1 and CDR2 are SGHVS and FQNEAQ. The DNA of the CDR3 is TGTGCCAGCAGCTCGACTAGCGGGGGGGAAGGGACCCAGTACTTC. Translating gives CASSSTSGGEGTQYF.

This clonotype was seen a handful of times. The chain is built from TRBV29-1 and TRBJ1-2; D is uncertain. V lost 5 bases and J lost 2, with 15 bases in between. This CDR3 region has 14 residues. The germline CDR1 and CDR2 sequences are SQVTM and ANQGSEA. CDR3 in amino acids: CSVLKPIPNYGYTF. The CDR3 region has the DNA TGCAGCGTTTTGAAACCAATCCCAAACTATGGCTACACCTTC.

The gene calls are TRBV18 and TRBJ2-5; the match to TRBD1 covers 7 bases. This CDR3 spans 13 amino acids. The germline gives CDR1 KGHSH, CDR2 LQKENI. J gave up 5 bases and V 3 bases, and 3 bases lay outside the gene matches. Here the CDR3 DNA reads TGTGCCAGCTCACCGACAGGGACGGAGACCCAGTACTTC. Its translation is CASSPTGTETQYF.